The 28 T cell receptor beta chains below come from one sample, sequenced in a study of shared clonotypes between healthy human individuals. Assay used: immunoSEQ multiplex PCR; TCRdb lists only in-frame clones, some missing. The sample carries a few million clones, approximately 96% recorded once. The sample was naive CD4+ T cells sorted from blood. Subset reported: CD45RA+ positively selected. The receptors were sampled from a man younger than 30 in good health.

The CDR3 region is CATSAWQSNQPQHF. CDR3 DNA sequence: TGTGCCACCTCGGCGTGGCAGAGCAATCAGCCCCAGCATTTT. V and J are TRBV15 and TRBJ1-5, with unresolved D. V was pared by 8 bases and J by 1 base, with 12 bases between. The CDR3 length is 14 residues. Germline assignment: CDR1 LNHNV and CDR2 YYDKDF (reference sequence).

The V and J genes are TRBV18 and TRBJ2-1; D gene uncertain. Trimming shortened V by 4 bases and J by 6 bases, and 13 bases separated the two germline ends. CDR1 and CDR2 from the germline V gene are KGHSH and LQKENI. The CDR3 runs to 14 residues. The CDR3: CASSRALDRNEQFF. The CDR3 nucleotides read TGTGCCAGCTCACGGGCCTTAGACCGCAATGAGCAGTTCTTC.

The chain is built from TRBV18 and TRBJ1-1, with 8 positions matching TRBD1. Germline-derived CDR1 and CDR2 are KGHSH and LQKENI. The CDR3 contains 15 residues. V gave up 6 bases and J gave up 2 bases; unmatched junction bases: 8. Here the CDR3 DNA reads TGTGCCAGCTCCCTTTCCACAGGGGGAAACACTGAAGCTTTCTTT. This translates into CASSLSTGGNTEAFF.

V gene TRBV25-1 combines with J gene TRBJ1-2, with D possibly TRBD1 on 6 matching bases. Germline V gene lookup returns CDR1 MGHDK and CDR2 SYGVNS. This CDR3 is built from 11 residues. Trimming removed 4 bases at V and 8 bases at J, with 8 bases between. The CDR3 reads CASSGGPGYTF. The DNA of the CDR3 is TGTGCCAGCAGTGGGGGGCCCGGCTACACCTTC.

On this clone: The sample contains more than one DNA sequence encoding this CDR3. The V and J genes are TRBV6-5 and TRBJ2-3; D ambiguous. This CDR3 has 15 amino acids. In germline, CDR1 is MNHEY, CDR2 SVGAGI. Trimming stripped 3 bases from V and 0 bases from J, with 10 bases between. The CDR3 is CASSYSAPSTDTQYF. The CDR3 coding sequence is TGTGCCAGCAGTTATTCAGCGCCAAGCACAGATACGCAGTATTTT.

A note on this clone: The sample carries other DNA sequences with the same CDR3. The rearrangement uses TRBV9 and TRBJ2-7; the D gene is possibly TRBD2 (5 bases). The germline V and J ends were trimmed by 4 bases and 0 bases, with 11 bases remaining between them. Germline CDR1 and CDR2: SGDLS and YYNGEE. The CDR3 contains 14 residues. This CDR3 reads CASSPRTDSYEQYF. The CDR3 nucleotides read TGTGCCAGCAGCCCCCGGACTGACTCCTACGAGCAGTACTTC.

The chain uses TRBV4-1 and TRBJ1-5, with D possibly TRBD1 on 5 matching bases. This CDR3 contains 16 residues. Germline assignment: CDR1 MGHRA and CDR2 YSYEKL. V shed 0 bases and J shed 1 base, with 10 bases lying between them. CDR3 nucleotides: TGCGCCAGCAGCCAAGATAGGGGTTTCAGCAATCAGCCCCAGCATTTT. Translating gives CASSQDRGFSNQPQHF.

DNA for the CDR3: TGTGCCAGCTCACCACCGAGGCAGGGGGCTCACGGCTACACCTTC. Protein product: CASSPPRQGAHGYTF. The V and J genes are TRBV18 and TRBJ1-2; TRBD1 matches at 8 bases. V lost 0 bases and J lost 8; bases outside the gene matches: 8. This CDR3 region has 15 residues. CDR1 KGHSH and CDR2 LQKENI come from the germline V gene.

The chain is built from TRBV7-6 and TRBJ2-1; 14 nucleotides align to TRBD2. The V and J ends lost 0 bases and 6 bases, in that order; junction bases with no gene match: 1. The CDR3 has 16 amino acids. Germline V CDR1 and CDR2: SGHVS, FNYEAQ. CDR3: CASSLATSGGANEQFF. CDR3 in DNA: TGTGCCAGCAGCTTAGCGACTAGCGGGGGGGCCAATGAGCAGTTCTTC.

The V and J genes are TRBV7-9 and TRBJ2-3; 11 nucleotides match TRBD1. The CDR3 extends over 15 amino acids. The V and J ends lost 5 bases and 5 bases, in that order; junction bases with no gene match: 6. Germline assignment: CDR1 SEHNR and CDR2 FQNEAQ (reference sequence). In nucleotides, the CDR3 is TGTGCCAGCAGCAAACGGGACAGGGGGGGAGATACGCAGTATTTT. Its translation is CASSKRDRGGDTQYF. Looking up the rest from reference TRBV7-9 and TRBJ2-3 gives the full variable domain: DTGVSQNPRHKITKRGQNVTFRCDPISEHNRLYWYRQTLGQGPEFLTYFQNEAQLEKSRLLSDRFSAERPKGSFSTLEIQRTEQGDSAMYLCASSKRDRGGDTQYFGPGTRLTVL.

This clone has just one count. The chain couples TRBV18 to TRBJ1-1; D unresolved. The CDR3 extends over 14 amino acids. CDR1 is KGHSH and CDR2 is LQKENI in the germline V gene. V was shortened by 3 bases and J by 1 base, with 9 bases between the two germline ends. CDR3 sequence (DNA): TGTGCCAGCTCACCTTACAAAGGGAACACTGAAGCTTTCTTT. Protein sequence: CASSPYKGNTEAFF.

The chain links TRBV19 to TRBJ2-2; possible D gene TRBD1, 6 bases. V was pared by 6 bases and J by 1 base, with 12 bases between. This CDR3 is built from 15 residues. Germline V lookup: CDR1 LNHDA, CDR2 SQIVND (reference sequence). The CDR3: CASSDGQLNTGELFF. The DNA for the CDR3 is TGTGCCAGTAGCGATGGACAGCTGAACACCGGGGAGCTGTTTTTT.

The gene calls are TRBV14 and TRBJ2-7; 7 bases align to TRBD1. Germline CDR1 and CDR2: SGHDN and FVKESK. CDR3 length: 14 amino acids. Trimming removed 4 bases from V and 2 bases from J; junction bases left unmatched: 5. CDR3: CASSPYRGPYEQYF. DNA for the CDR3: TGTGCCAGCAGCCCATACAGGGGCCCCTACGAGCAGTACTTC.

The chain uses TRBV10-2 and TRBJ1-4; D remains unclear. Germline CDR1 is WSHSY and CDR2 is SAAADI. This CDR3 is 13 amino acids long. V was trimmed by 7 bases and J by 2 bases, leaving 8 bases between them. In DNA, the CDR3 is TGCGCCAGCAAGAGAGGGACTAATGAAAAACTGTTTTTT. This codes for CASKRGTNEKLFF.

The rearrangement joins TRBV5-3 to TRBJ1-5, with a weak D call TRBD1 (5 bases). TRBV5-3 is designated an ORF whose function remains uncertain. V shed 4 bases and J shed 5 bases, with 19 bases lying between them. The CDR3 is made up of 16 amino acids. CDR3 protein: CARSTPTEGFDQPQHF. The CDR3 DNA reads as TGTGCCAGAAGCACCCCGACAGAAGGGTTCGATCAGCCCCAGCATTTT.

This clone was picked up one time. V usage is TRBV18 and J usage is TRBJ2-6, with D perhaps given as TRBD1 or TRBD2 (5 bases each). This CDR3 has 19 amino acids. Looked up from germline, CDR1 is KGHSH and CDR2 is LQKENI. The ends were cut back, 2 bases at V and 0 bases at J, with 17 bases in the middle. The CDR3 sequence is CASSPTRPGRTSGANVLTF. Written as DNA, the CDR3 is TGTGCCAGCTCACCAACGAGACCGGGACGGACCTCTGGGGCCAACGTCCTGACTTTC.

The chain is built from TRBV19 and TRBJ1-5; 8 bases are shared with TRBD1. The CDR3 length is 18 residues. The V segment lost 4 bases and the J segment 6 bases; nucleotides outside the gene matches: 17. Per the germline V gene, CDR1 is LNHDA and CDR2 is SQIVND (reference sequence). As DNA, the CDR3 is TGTGCCAGTAGTACGAGGACAGGGCCCTTCGGGTATAGTCAGCCCCAGCATTTT. Translating gives CASSTRTGPFGYSQPQHF.

This clone was observed once. The rearrangement uses TRBV19 and TRBJ1-1; D not certain. The V end lost 5 bases, the J end lost 1 base, and 14 bases lay between the germline ends. The germline CDR1 and CDR2 sequences are LNHDA and SQIVND (reference sequence). The CDR3 spans 15 residues. The CDR3 sequence is CASSPSGRANTEAFF. CDR3 sequence (DNA): TGTGCCAGTAGTCCTAGTGGGCGGGCGAACACTGAAGCTTTCTTT.

The genes are TRBV30 and TRBJ1-5, with D possibly being TRBD1 (6 bases). The germline V and J ends were trimmed by 4 bases and 4 bases, with 11 bases remaining between them. The CDR3 length is 13 residues. Germline values: CDR1 GTSNPN, CDR2 SVGIG (reference sequence). The CDR3 DNA reads as TGTGCCTGGAACAGGGAGAGTAATCAGCCCCAGCATTTT. This translates into CAWNRESNQPQHF.

The chain couples TRBV11-2 to TRBJ2-1; D is unresolved. Trimming left V 2 bases short and J 8 bases short, with 13 bases between. Germline-derived CDR1 and CDR2 are SGHAT and FQNNGV. This CDR3 comprises 14 residues. The CDR3 loop reads CASSLLNRLHEQFF. CDR3 DNA sequence: TGTGCCAGCAGCTTATTAAATCGGTTACATGAGCAGTTCTTC.

The genes are TRBV27 and TRBJ1-3; no reliable D call. The CDR3 sequence is 13 residues long. CDR1 and CDR2 from the germline V gene are MNHEY and SMNVEV (reference sequence). Between the trimmed V and J ends, which lost 9 bases and 2 bases, there was a span of 11 bases. The CDR3, as DNA: TGTGCCAGTGGCCCCGGAGCTGGAAACACCATATATTTT. Translation: CASGPGAGNTIYF.

Regarding this clone: Other DNA sequences in this sample translate to the same CDR3. CDR3: CASSPLAGPYEQYF. CDR3 DNA: TGTGCCAGCTCACCACTAGCGGGGCCCTACGAGCAGTACTTC. This rearrangement joins TRBV18 to TRBJ2-7; TRBD2 agrees at 8 bases. Germline CDR1 reads KGHSH; CDR2 reads LQKENI. CDR3 length equals 14 residues. With 1 base clipped from V and 2 bases from J, the junction kept 1 base outside the gene matches.

J is TRBJ2-7 and V is TRBV5-6; D gene ambiguous. The V and J ends lost 2 bases and 0 bases respectively, with 15 bases between them. The CDR3 consists of 16 residues. Germline V gene lookup returns CDR1 SGHDT and CDR2 YYEEEE. Written as DNA, the CDR3 is TGTGCCAGCAGCTTATTGCGGAAACGGAGCTCCTACGAGCAGTACTTC. It is translated as CASSLLRKRSSYEQYF.

The chain recombines TRBV4-2 with TRBJ2-2, with 8 nucleotides matching TRBD2. CDR1 and CDR2 from the germline V gene are LGHNA and YNFKEQ. This CDR3 is built from 16 residues. The ends lost 1 base at V and 10 bases at J; junction bases unmatched: 11. The CDR3 sequence is CASSQVGSRGAEELFF. The CDR3 DNA reads TGTGCCAGCAGCCAAGTCGGTTCGCGGGGGGCCGAGGAGCTGTTTTTT.

This clone was counted a single time. J is TRBJ2-7 and V is TRBV27; 10 bases agree with TRBD1. CDR3 size: 16 residues. Looked up from germline, CDR1 is MNHEY and CDR2 is SMNVEV (reference sequence). J was trimmed by 2 bases and V by 2 bases; bases with no gene match: 6. Here the CDR3 DNA reads TGTGCCAGCAGTTTACGGACCGGGACAGGGGCCTACGAGCAGTACTTC. Translating it yields CASSLRTGTGAYEQYF.

V gene TRBV6-6 combines with J gene TRBJ2-7; D is possibly TRBD2 (7 bases). The V and J ends lost 8 bases and 7 bases respectively, with 18 bases between them. Looked up from germline, CDR1 is MNHNY and CDR2 is SVGAGI (reference sequence). The length of the CDR3 is 13 residues. In nucleotides, the CDR3 is TGTGCCAGCCACGGCCGGGGGAGGGGGGAGCAGTACTTC. It specifies CASHGRGRGEQYF.

Turning to this clone: Its ends do not fully match the called genes, so a read error is possible. The chain carries TRBV30 and TRBJ2-7; 10 bases agree with TRBD1. The CDR3 is 13 residues long. Germline V gene sequence: CDR1 GTSNPN, CDR2 SVGIG (reference sequence). The CDR3 DNA follows: TGTGCCTGGAGTGTAGTTGATGGGGACAGGGGTTTCTTC. This sequence encodes CAWSVVDGDRGFF.

The V gene is TRBV7-9, the J gene TRBJ1-1; the D is unclear. The CDR3 has 14 residues. The V and J ends lost 1 base and 4 bases respectively, with 10 bases between them. In germline, CDR1 is SEHNR, CDR2 FQNEAQ (reference sequence). For the CDR3, the DNA is TGTGCCAGCAGCTTAGATTCGGTTGTCACTGAAGCTTTCTTT. This gives the protein CASSLDSVVTEAFF.